The present T cell receptor (beta chain) was sequenced within a study of T cell repertoires in cytomegalovirus infection. Per germline, CDR1 SEHNR and CDR2 FQNEAQ (reference sequence). CDR3 length equals 14 residues. The junction had 4 bases not matched to a gene; V was cut back by 3 bases and J by 6 bases. One entry per CDR3 protein, called by TCRdb with MiXCR from the reads. In the table there are about 260,000 distinct CDR3 sequences, roughly 15% of which are singletons. This clonotype was detected ten times or more. This sequence originates from a human donor in good health (CMV status not recorded). Some clones in this sample may be carry-over from other donors' samples. This chain uses TRBV7-9 with TRBJ2-7, with 11 bases lining up with TRBD1. Sequencing was carried out using PBMCs. The CDR3: CASSLDGTGGEQYF. The DNA of the CDR3 is TGTGCCAGCAGCTTGGACGGGACAGGGGGCGAGCAGTACTTC.